This entry concerns a single T cell receptor beta chain. Its antigen is unidentified. This entry belongs to a study of shared clonotypes between healthy human individuals. The input for sorted-subset replicate PCRs was 150 to 200 ng DNA, about 30,000 T cell genomes. Sequencing used immunoSEQ multiplex PCR; TCRdb keeps in-frame clones, though not all of them. The sample has hundreds of thousands of clones; around 96% are singletons. CDR1 is SGHRS and CDR2 is YFSETQ in the germline V gene. V shed 2 bases, J shed 0 bases, and the junction held 7 bases outside the gene matches. This CDR3 has 16 residues. As defined, naive CD8 cells were CD45RO-negative and positively selected for CCR7, with terminally differentiated effector memory CD45RA+ cells excluded. The donor cohort consisted entirely of Caucasian adults residing in Nashville, Tennessee. Study conclusions and caveats: Only a few donors were included, so the genetic and exposure-history diversity represented was limited. Of the naive CD4 clonotypes, around 4.9% were shared across several donors.

Sequencing used naive CD8+ T cells sorted from blood. This clonotype originated in a woman aged 25 to 45 in good health. This chain links TRBV5-1 with TRBJ2-7; TRBD1 matches 8 bases. CDR3 DNA sequence: TGCGCCAGCAGCTTTGGCCGGACAGGGACCTCCTACGAGCAGTACTTC. It encodes CASSFGRTGTSYEQYF.